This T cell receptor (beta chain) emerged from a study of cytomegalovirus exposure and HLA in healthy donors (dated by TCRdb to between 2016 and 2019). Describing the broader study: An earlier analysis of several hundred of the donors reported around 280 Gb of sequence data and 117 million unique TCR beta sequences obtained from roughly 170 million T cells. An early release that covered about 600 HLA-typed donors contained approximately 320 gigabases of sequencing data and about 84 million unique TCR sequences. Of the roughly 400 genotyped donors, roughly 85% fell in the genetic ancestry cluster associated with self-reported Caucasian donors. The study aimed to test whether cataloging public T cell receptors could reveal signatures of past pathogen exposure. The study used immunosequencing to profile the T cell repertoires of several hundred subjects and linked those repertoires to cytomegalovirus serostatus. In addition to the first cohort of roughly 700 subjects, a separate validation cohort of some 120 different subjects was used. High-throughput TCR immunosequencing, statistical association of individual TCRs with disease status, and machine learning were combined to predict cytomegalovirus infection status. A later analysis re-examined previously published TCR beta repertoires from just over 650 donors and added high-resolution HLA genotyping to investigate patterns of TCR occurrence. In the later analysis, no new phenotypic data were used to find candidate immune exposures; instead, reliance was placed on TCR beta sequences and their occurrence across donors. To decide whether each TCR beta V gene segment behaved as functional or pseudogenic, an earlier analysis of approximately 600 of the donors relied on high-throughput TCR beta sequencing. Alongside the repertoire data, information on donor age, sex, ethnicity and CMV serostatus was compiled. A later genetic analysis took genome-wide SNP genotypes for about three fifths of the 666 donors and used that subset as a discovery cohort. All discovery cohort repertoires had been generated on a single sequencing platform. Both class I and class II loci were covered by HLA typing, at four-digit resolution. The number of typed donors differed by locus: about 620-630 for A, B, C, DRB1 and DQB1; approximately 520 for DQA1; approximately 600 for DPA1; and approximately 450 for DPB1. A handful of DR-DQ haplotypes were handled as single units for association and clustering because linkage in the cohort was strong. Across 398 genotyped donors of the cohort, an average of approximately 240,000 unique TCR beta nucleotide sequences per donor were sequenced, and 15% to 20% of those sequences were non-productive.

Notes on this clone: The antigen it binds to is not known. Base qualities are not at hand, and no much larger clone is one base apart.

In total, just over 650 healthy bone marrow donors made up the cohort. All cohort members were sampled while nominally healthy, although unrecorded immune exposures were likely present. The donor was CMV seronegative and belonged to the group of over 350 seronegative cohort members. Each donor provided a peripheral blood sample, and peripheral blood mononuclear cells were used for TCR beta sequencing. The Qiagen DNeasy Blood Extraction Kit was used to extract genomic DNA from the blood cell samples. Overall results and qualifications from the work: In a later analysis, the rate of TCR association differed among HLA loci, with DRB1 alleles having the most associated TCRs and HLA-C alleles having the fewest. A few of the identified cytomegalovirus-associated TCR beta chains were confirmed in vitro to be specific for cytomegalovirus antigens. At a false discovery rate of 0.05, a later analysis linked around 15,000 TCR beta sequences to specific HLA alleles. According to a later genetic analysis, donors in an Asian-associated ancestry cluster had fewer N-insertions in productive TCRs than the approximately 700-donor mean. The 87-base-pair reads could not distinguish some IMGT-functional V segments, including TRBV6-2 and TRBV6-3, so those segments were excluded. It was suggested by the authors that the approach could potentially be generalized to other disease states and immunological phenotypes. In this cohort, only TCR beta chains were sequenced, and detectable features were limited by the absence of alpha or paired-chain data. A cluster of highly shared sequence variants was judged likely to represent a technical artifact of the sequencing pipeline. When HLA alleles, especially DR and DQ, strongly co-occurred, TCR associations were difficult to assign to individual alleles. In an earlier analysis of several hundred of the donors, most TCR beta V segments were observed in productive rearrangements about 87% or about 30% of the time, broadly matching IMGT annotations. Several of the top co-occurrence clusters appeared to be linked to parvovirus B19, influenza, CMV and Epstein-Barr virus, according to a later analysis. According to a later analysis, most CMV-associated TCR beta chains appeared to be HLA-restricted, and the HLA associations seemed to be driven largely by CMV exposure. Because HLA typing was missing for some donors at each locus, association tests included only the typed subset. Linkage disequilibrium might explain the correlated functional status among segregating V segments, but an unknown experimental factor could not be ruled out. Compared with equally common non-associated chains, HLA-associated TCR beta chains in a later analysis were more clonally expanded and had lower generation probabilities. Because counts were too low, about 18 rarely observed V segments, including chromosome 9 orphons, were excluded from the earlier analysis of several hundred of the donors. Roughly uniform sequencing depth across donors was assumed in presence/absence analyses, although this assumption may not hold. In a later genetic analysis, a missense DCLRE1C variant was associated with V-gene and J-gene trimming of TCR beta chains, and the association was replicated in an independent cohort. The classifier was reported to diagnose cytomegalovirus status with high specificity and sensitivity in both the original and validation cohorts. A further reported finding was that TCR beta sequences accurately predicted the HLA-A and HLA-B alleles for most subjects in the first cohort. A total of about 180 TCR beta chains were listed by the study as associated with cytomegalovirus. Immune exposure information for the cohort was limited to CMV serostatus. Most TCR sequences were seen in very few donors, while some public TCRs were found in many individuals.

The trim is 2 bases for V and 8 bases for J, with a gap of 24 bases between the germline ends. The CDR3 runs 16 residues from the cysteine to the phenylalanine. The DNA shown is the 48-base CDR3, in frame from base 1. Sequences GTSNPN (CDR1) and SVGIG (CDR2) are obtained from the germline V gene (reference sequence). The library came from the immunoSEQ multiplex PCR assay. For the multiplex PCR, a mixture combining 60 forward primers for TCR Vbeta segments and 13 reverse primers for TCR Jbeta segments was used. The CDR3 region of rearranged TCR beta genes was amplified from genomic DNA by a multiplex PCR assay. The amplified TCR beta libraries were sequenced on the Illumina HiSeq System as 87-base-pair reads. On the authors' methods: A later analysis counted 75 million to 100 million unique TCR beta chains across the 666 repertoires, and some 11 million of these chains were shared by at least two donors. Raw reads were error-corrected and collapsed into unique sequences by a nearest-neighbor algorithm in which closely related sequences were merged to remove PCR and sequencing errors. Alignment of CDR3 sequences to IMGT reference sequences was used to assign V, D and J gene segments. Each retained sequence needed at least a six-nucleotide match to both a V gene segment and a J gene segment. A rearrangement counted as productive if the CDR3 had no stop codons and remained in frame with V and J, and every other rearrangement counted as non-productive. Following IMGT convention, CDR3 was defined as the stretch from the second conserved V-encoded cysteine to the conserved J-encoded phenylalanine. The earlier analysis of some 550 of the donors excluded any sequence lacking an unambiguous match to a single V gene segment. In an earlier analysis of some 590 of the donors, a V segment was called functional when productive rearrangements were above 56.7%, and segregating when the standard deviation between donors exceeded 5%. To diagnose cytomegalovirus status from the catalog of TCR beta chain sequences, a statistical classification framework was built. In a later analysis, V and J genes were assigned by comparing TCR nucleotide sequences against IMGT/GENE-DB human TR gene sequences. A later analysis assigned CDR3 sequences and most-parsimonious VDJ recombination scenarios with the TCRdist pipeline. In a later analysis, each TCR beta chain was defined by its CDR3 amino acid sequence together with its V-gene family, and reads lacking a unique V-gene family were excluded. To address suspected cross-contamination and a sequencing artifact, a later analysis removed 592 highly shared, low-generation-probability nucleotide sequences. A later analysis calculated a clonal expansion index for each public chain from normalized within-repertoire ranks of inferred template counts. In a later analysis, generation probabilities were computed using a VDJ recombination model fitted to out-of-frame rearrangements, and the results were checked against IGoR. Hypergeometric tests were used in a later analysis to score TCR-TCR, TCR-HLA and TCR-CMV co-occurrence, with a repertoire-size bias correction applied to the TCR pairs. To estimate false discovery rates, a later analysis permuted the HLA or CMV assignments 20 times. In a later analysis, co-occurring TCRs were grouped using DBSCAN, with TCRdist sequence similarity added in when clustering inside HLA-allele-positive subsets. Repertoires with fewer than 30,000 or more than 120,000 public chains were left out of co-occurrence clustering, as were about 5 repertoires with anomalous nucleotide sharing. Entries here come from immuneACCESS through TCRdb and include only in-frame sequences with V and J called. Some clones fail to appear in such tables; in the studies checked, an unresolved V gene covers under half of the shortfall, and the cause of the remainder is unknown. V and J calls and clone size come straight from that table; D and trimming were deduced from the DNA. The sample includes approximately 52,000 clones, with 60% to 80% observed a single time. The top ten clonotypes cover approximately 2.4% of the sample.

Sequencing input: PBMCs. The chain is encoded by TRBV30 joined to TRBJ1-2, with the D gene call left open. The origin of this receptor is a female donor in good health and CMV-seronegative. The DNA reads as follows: TGTGCCTGGAGTACCCCTGTCGGTGGAGTAGTTTTCGGCTACACCTTC. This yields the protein CAWSTPVGGVVFGYTF.